A single sample gave rise to the 20 T cell receptor beta chains below, sequenced in a study of PD-L1 blockade in urothelial cancer. The repertoire was sequenced with immunoSEQ multiplex PCR; TCRdb's copy has only in-frame clones and lacks some. This table holds under 50,000 clones, 75% to 95% found once. Material: PBMCs, obtained around atezolizumab (anti-PD-L1) treatment. The receptors shown here come from a man between 65 and 85 years old with urothelial cancer.

CDR3 sequence (DNA): TGTGCCAGCAGTCAAGGGACAGGGTTTAGCAATCAGCCCCAGCATTTT. This codes for CASSQGTGFSNQPQHF. The J gene is TRBJ1-5, the V gene TRBV28; TRBD1 agrees at 9 bases. CDR1 and CDR2 from the germline V gene are MDHEN and SYDVKM. V was pared by 5 bases and J by 0 bases, with 5 bases of the junction left unmatched. The CDR3 has 16 residues.

The rearrangement links TRBV6-5 to TRBJ1-2, with no clear D. The germline V and J ends were trimmed by 6 bases and 3 bases, with 11 bases remaining between them. CDR1 and CDR2 (germline): MNHEY, SVGAGI. The CDR3 is 13 residues long. CDR3 sequence reads: CASSLLSYYGYTF. The CDR3 bases are TGTGCCAGCAGCCTCCTGAGCTACTATGGCTACACCTTC.

The chain joins TRBV2 to TRBJ1-3, with 8 nucleotides matching TRBD1. The trim removed 8 bases at V and 4 bases at J, leaving 16 bases unmatched. The CDR3 is made up of 17 amino acids. Germline-derived CDR1 and CDR2 are SNHLY and FYNNEI. CDR3 in DNA: TGTGCCAGCGATGACAGGGGAAGAATGCAAGGAGGAAACACCATATATTTT. Amino acid sequence: CASDDRGRMQGGNTIYF.

The chain uses TRBV7-9 and TRBJ2-1; TRBD1 might be the D (5 bases). Trimming cost V 5 bases and J 6 bases, with 11 bases left between them. The CDR3 is 13 residues long. Germline assignment: CDR1 SEHNR and CDR2 FQNEAQ (reference sequence). CDR3 in DNA: TGTGCCAGCAGCCAAACAGGTTTCAATGAGCAGTTCTTC. Translating gives CASSQTGFNEQFF.

The chain employs TRBV6-1 and TRBJ2-5; unclear D gene. The CDR3 runs to 15 residues. Germline loops: CDR1 MNHNS, CDR2 SASEGT. Trimming removed 2 bases from V and 1 base from J, with 11 bases in between. CDR3 sequence (DNA): TGTGCCAGCAGTGAATCGACACCTTCCCAAGAGACCCAGTACTTC. This gives the protein CASSESTPSQETQYF.

The rearrangement uses TRBV19 and TRBJ2-1, with a weak D call TRBD2 (6 bases). The CDR3 covers 16 residues. Germline V gene data show CDR1 as LNHDA and CDR2 as SQIVND (reference sequence). The ends were cut back, 5 bases at V and 0 bases at J, with 14 bases in the middle. The CDR3, as DNA: TGTGCCAGTAGTGAAAGGAGGGGTAGCTCCTACAATGAGCAGTTCTTC. It encodes CASSERRGSSYNEQFF.

This chain uses TRBV10-2 with TRBJ2-3; D gene uncertain. The CDR3 is 13 residues long. Per germline, CDR1 WSHSY and CDR2 SAAADI. V was shortened by 6 bases and J by 2 bases, with 9 bases between the two germline ends. CDR3 region: CASSLKYTDTQYF. The CDR3 nucleotides read TGCGCCAGCAGCCTTAAATACACAGATACGCAGTATTTT.

The CDR3, as DNA: TGTGCCAGCAGCCCGCACAGACAGGGGATGAACACTGAAGCTTTCTTT. Translation gives CASSPHRQGMNTEAFF. This chain joins TRBV9 and TRBJ1-1; 8 positions agree with TRBD1. The CDR3 consists of 16 residues. Trimming cost V 4 bases and J 0 bases; bases outside gene matches: 8. Per the germline V gene, CDR1 is SGDLS and CDR2 is YYNGEE.

This sequence joins TRBV6-5 and TRBJ2-4; D is perhaps TRBD1 (6 bases). The CDR3 length is 15 residues. V was cut by 2 bases and J by 6 bases, with 14 bases left in between. Per germline, CDR1 MNHEY and CDR2 SVGAGI. The CDR3 reads CASSYAQGTGNIQYF. In DNA, the CDR3 is TGTGCCAGCAGTTACGCACAGGGAACTGGAAACATTCAGTACTTC.

This clone came up once. This chain uses TRBV5-4 with TRBJ1-2; 8 bases match TRBD1. The V gene end was trimmed by 4 bases and the J gene end by 3 bases; junction bases not matched to a gene: 5. The CDR3 is 14 amino acids. The germline V gene encodes CDR1 SGHNT and CDR2 YYREEE (reference sequence). The DNA for the CDR3 is TGTGCCAGCAGCGCGGACAGGGTGGACTATGGCTACACCTTC. This codes for CASSADRVDYGYTF.

The chain combines TRBV5-1 with TRBJ2-5; D uncertain. V lost 3 bases, J lost 2 bases, and 8 bases lay in between. There are 13 residues in the CDR3. Germline CDR1 and CDR2: SGHRS and YFSETQ. CDR3 in DNA: TGCGCCAGCAGCTCAGGTGTTCAAGAGACCCAGTACTTC. It specifies CASSSGVQETQYF.

V usage is TRBV27 and J usage is TRBJ1-2; 12 positions match TRBD1. The V and J ends lost 4 bases and 1 base, in that order; junction bases with no gene match: 7. Per germline, CDR1 MNHEY and CDR2 SMNVEV (reference sequence). The CDR3 runs 17 residues. The CDR3 sequence is CASSSGTGGPFNYGYTF. The CDR3 nucleotides read TGTGCCAGCAGTTCCGGGACAGGGGGCCCCTTTAACTATGGCTACACCTTC.

This clone was detected once. The chain employs TRBV5-6 and TRBJ1-1; 7 bases line up with TRBD1. The CDR3 has 15 amino acids. V lost 4 bases to trimming and J lost 3 bases; unmatched junction nucleotides: 9. CDR1 SGHDT and CDR2 YYEEEE come from the germline V gene. As DNA, the CDR3 is TGTGCCAGCAGCCCCGACAGGGCGGAATACACTGAAGCTTTCTTT. Its protein product is CASSPDRAEYTEAFF.

The chain joins TRBV28 to TRBJ2-1, with 7 bases that match TRBD2. Germline trimming cut 2 bases from V and 4 bases from J; bases unmatched to any gene: 5. The germline CDR1 and CDR2 sequences are MDHEN and SYDVKM. The CDR3 contains 15 residues. CDR3 in DNA: TGTGCCAGCAGTTTAGGGGGGGGGAGGTACAATGAGCAGTTCTTC. Encoded protein: CASSLGGGRYNEQFF.

The chain couples TRBV27 to TRBJ2-7; D gene uncertain. The V gene's germline CDR1 is MNHEY and CDR2 SMNVEV (reference sequence). CDR3 length equals 13 residues. V lost 3 bases and J 0 bases, leaving 6 bases between the germline ends. CDR3 coding DNA: TGTGCCAGCAGTTTCCTAAGCTCCTACGAGCAGTACTTC. This encodes CASSFLSSYEQYF.

The gene calls are TRBV6-5 and TRBJ2-2; D call uncertain. From germline, CDR1 is MNHEY and CDR2 SVGAGI. Trimming removed 1 base at V and 5 bases at J, with 11 bases between. This CDR3 contains 15 residues. CDR3: CASSYWAGWTGELFF. The DNA for the CDR3 is TGTGCCAGCAGTTACTGGGCAGGCTGGACCGGGGAGCTGTTTTTT.

This chain joins TRBV27 and TRBJ2-7, with D maybe TRBD2 (5 bases). The germline CDR1 and CDR2 sequences are MNHEY and SMNVEV (reference sequence). Between the trimmed V and J ends, which lost 3 bases and 0 bases, there was a span of 6 bases. The CDR3 covers 13 residues. This chain's CDR3 is CASSFTSSYEQYF. The CDR3 DNA reads TGTGCCAGCAGTTTCACTAGCTCCTACGAGCAGTACTTC.

The chain employs TRBV7-6 and TRBJ2-5; 7 bases line up with TRBD2. Looked up from germline, CDR1 is SGHVS and CDR2 is FNYEAQ. The CDR3 has 16 amino acids. V gave up 4 bases and J gave up 4 bases; unmatched junction bases: 12. The CDR3 reads CASSSMTGGEGETQYF. CDR3 bases: TGTGCCAGCAGCTCTATGACGGGCGGGGAGGGAGAGACCCAGTACTTC.

V is TRBV27 and J is TRBJ2-3, with 11 bases lining up with TRBD2. The J segment lost 11 bases and the V segment lost 5 bases, leaving 12 bases of the junction unmatched. Germline values: CDR1 MNHEY, CDR2 SMNVEV (reference sequence). The CDR3 length is 15 residues. In DNA, the CDR3 is TGTGCCAGCAGTCCTCTGACTAGCGGGGAGGGAGGGCAGTATTTT. Amino acids: CASSPLTSGEGGQYF.

The CDR3 coding sequence is TGCGCCAGCAGCCCCAAACCCCCGGACAGGGGGAACACCGGGGAGCTGTTTTTT. This encodes CASSPKPPDRGNTGELFF. The chain couples TRBV4-1 to TRBJ2-2; 9 nucleotides align to TRBD1. This CDR3 region has 18 residues. From germline, CDR1 is MGHRA and CDR2 YSYEKL. The V gene end was trimmed by 4 bases and the J gene end by 1 base; junction bases not matched to a gene: 10.